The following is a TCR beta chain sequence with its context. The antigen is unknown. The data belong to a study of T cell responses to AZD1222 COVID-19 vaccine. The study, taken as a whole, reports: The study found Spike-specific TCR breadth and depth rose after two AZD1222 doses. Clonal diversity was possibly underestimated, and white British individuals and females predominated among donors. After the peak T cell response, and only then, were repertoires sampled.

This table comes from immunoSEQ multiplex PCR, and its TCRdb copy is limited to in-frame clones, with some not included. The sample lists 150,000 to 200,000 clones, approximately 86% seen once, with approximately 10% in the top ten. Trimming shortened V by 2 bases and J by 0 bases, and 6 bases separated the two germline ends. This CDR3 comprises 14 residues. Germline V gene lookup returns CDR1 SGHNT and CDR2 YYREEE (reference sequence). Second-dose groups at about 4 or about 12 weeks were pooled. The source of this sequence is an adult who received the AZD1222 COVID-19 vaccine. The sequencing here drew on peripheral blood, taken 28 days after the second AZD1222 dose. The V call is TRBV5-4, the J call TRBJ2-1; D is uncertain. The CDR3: CASSFYSSYNEQFF. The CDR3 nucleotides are TGTGCCAGCAGCTTCTATAGCTCCTACAATGAGCAGTTCTTC.